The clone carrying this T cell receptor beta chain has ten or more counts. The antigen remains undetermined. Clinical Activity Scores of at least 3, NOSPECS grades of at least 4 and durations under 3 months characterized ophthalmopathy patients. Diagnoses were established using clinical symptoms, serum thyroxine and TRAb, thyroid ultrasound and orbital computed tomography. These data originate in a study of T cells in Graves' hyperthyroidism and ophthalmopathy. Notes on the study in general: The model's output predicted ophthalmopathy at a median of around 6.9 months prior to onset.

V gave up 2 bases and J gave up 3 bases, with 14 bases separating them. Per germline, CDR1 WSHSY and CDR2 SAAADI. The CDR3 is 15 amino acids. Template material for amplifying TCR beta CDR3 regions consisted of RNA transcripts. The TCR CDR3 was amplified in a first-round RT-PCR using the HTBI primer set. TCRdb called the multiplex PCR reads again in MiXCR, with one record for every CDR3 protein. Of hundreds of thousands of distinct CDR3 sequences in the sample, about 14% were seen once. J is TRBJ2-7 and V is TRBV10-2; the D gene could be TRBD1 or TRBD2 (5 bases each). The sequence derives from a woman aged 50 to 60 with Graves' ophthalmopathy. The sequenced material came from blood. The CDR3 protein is CASSEPGRGGYEQYF. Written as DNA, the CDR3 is TGCGCCAGCAGTGAGCCGGGACGAGGAGGCTACGAGCAGTACTTC.